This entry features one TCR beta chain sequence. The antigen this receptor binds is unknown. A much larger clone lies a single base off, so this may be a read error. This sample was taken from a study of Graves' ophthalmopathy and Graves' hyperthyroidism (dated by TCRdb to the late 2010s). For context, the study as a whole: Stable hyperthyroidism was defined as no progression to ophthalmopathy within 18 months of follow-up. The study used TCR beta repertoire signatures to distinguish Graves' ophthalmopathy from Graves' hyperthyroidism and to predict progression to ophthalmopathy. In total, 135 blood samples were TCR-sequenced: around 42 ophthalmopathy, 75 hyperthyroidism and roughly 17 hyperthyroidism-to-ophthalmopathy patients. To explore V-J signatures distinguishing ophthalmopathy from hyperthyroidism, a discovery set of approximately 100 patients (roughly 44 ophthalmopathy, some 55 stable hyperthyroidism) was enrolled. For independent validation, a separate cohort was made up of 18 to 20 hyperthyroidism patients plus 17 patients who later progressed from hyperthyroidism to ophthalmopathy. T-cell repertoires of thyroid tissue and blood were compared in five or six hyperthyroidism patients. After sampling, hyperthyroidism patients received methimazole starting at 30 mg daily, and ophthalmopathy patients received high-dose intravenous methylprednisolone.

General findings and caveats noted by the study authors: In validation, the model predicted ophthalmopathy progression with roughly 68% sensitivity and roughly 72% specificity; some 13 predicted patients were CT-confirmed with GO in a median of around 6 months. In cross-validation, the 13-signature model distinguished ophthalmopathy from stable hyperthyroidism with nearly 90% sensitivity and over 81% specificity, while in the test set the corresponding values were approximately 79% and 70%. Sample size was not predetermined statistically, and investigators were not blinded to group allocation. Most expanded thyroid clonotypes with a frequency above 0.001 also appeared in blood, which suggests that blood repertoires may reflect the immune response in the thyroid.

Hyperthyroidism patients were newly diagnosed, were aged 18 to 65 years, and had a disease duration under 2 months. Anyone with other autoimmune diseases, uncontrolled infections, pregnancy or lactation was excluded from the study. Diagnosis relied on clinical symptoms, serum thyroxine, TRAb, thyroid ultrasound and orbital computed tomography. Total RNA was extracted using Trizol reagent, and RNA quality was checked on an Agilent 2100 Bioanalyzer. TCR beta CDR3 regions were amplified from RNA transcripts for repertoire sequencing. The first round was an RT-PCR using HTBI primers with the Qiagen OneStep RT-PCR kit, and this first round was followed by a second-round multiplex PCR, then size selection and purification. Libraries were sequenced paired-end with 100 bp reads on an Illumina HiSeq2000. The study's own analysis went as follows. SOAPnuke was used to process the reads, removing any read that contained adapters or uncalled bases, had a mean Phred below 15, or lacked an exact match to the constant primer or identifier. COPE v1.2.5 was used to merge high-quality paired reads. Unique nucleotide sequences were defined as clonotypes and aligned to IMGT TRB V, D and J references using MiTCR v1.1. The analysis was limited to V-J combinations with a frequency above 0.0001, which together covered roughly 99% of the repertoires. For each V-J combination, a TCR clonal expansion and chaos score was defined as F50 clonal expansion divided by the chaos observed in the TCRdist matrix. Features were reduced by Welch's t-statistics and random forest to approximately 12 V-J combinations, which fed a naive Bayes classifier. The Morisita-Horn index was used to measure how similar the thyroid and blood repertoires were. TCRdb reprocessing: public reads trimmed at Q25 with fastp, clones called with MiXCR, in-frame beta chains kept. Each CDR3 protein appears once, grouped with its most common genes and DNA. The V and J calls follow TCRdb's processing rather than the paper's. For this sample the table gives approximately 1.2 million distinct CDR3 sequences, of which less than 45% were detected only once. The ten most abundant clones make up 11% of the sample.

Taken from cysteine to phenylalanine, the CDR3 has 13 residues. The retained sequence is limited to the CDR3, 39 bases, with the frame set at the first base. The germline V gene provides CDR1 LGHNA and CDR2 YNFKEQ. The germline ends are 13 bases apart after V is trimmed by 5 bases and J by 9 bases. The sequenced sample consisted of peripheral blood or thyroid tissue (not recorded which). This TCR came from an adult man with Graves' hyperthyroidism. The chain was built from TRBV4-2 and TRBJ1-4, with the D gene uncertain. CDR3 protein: CASSLSRNKKLFF. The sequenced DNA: TGTGCCAGCAGCTTGTCTCGCAATAAAAAACTGTTTTTT.